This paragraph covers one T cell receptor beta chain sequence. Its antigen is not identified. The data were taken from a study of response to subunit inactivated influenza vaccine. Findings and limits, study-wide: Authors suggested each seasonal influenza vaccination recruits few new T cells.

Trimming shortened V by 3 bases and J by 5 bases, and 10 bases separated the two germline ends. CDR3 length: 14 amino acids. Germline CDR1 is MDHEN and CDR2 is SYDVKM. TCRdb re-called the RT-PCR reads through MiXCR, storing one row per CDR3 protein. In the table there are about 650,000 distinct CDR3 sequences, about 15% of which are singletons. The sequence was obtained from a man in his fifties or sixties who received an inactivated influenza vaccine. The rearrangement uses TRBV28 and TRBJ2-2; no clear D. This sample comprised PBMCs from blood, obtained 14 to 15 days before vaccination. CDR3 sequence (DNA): TGTGCCAGCAGTTTGAGGTGGCAGACCGGGGAGCTGTTTTTT. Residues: CASSLRWQTGELFF.